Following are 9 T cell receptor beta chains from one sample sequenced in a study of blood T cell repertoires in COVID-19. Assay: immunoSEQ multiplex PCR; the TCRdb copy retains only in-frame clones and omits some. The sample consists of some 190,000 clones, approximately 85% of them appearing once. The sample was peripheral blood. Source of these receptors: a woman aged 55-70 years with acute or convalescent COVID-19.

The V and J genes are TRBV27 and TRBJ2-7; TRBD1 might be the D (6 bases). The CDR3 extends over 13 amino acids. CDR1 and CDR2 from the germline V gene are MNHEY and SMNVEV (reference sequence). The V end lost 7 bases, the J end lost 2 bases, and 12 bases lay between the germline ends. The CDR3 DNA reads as TGTGCCAGCACAGCGGCAGGGGCCTACGAGCAGTACTTC. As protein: CASTAAGAYEQYF.

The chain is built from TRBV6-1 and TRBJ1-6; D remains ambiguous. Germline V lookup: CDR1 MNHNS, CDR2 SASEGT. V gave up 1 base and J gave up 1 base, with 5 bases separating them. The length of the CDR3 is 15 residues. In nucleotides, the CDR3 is TGTGCCAGCAGTGAAGACGGTTCCTATAATTCACCCCTCCACTTT. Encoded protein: CASSEDGSYNSPLHF.

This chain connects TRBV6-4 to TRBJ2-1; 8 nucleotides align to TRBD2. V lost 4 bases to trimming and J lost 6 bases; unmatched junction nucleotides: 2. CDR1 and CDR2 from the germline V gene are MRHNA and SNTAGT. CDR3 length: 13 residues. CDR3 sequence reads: CASSAREGNEQFF. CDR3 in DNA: TGTGCCAGCAGTGCCCGGGAGGGCAATGAGCAGTTCTTC.

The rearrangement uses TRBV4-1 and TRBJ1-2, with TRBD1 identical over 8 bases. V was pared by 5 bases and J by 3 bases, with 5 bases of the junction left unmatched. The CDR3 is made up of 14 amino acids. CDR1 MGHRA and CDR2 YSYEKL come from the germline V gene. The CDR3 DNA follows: TGCGCCAGCAGCAATGGACAGGGTTACTATGGCTACACCTTC. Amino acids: CASSNGQGYYGYTF.

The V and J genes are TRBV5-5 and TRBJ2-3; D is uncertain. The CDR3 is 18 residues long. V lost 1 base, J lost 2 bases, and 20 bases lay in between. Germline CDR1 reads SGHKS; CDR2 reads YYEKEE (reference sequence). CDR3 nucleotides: TGTGCCAGCAGCTTGAACCCCCCCGTCGGTACTAACACAGATACGCAGTATTTT. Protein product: CASSLNPPVGTNTDTQYF.

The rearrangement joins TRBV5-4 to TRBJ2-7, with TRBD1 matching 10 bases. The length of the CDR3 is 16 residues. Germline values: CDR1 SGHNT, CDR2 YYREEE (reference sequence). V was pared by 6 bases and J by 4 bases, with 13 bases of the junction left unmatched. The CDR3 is CASTIGGGQGQYEQYF. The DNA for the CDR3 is TGTGCCAGCACCATAGGGGGGGGACAGGGGCAGTACGAGCAGTACTTC. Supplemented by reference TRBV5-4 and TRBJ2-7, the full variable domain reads ETGVTQSPTHLIKTRGQQVTLRCSSQSGHNTVSWYQQALGQGPQFIFQYYREEENGRGNFPPRFSGLQFPNYSSELNVNALELDDSALYLCASTIGGGQGQYEQYFGPGTRLTVT.

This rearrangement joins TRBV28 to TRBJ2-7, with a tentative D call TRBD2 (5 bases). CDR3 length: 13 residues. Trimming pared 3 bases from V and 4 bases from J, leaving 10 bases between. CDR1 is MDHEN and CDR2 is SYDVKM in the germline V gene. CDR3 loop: CASSLAGLYEQYF. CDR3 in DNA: TGTGCCAGCAGTTTGGCAGGACTGTACGAGCAGTACTTC.

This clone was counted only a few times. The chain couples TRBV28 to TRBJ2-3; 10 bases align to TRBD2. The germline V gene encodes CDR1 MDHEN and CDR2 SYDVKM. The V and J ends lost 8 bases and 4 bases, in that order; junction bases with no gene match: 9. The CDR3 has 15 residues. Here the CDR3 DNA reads TGTGCCAGCGCCCAGACTAGCGGGTACTCAGATACGCAGTATTTT. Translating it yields CASAQTSGYSDTQYF.

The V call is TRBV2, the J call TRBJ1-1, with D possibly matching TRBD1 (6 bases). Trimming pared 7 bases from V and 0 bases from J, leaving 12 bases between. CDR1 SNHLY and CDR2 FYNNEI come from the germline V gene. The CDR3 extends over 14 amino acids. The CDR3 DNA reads TGTGCCAGCACGATCGACAGGATGAACACTGAAGCTTTCTTT. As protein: CASTIDRMNTEAFF. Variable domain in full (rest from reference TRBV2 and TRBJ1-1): EPEVTQTPSHQVTQMGQEVILRCVPISNHLYFYWYRQILGQKVEFLVSFYNNEISEKSEIFDDQFSVERPDGSNFTLKIRSTKLEDSAMYFCASTIDRMNTEAFFGQGTRLTVV.